This T cell receptor beta chain was obtained from a study of T cells in Graves' hyperthyroidism and ophthalmopathy. This clonotype has a handful of counts. Authors of the study amplified TCR beta CDR3 regions from RNA transcripts. In the first-round RT-PCR of the TCR CDR3, the HTBI primer set was used. TCRdb passed the multiplex PCR reads through MiXCR, listing each CDR3 protein once. The sample yields over 45,000 distinct CDR3 sequences, roughly 52% seen once. Germline CDR1 is KGHSH and CDR2 is LQKENI. Trimming removed 1 base at V and 6 bases at J, with 8 bases between. The CDR3 extends over 13 amino acids. Any patient presenting with uncontrolled infection, other autoimmune disease, pregnancy or lactation was left out.

The sample comprised blood. The chain has TRBV18 and TRBJ2-3; D unresolved. The sequence came from a woman in her 30s with Graves' ophthalmopathy. Written as DNA, the CDR3 is TGTGCCAGCTCACCACGAGACGGTGATACGCAGTATTTT. Translation: CASSPRDGDTQYF.